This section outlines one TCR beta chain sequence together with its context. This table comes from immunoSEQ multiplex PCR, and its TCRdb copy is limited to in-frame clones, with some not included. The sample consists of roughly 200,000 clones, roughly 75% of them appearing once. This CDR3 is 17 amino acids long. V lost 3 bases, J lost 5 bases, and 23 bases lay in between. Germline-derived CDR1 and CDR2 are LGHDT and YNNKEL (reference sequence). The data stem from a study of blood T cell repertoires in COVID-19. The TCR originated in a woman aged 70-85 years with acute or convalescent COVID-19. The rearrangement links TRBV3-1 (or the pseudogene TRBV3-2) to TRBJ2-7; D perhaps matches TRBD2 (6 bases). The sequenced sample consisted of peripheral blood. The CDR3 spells CASSHLGTGEGRDEQYF. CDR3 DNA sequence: TGTGCCAGCAGCCACCTCGGGACGGGGGAAGGACGAGACGAGCAGTACTTC.